One sample yielded the 15 T cell receptor beta chains listed below, sequenced in a study of graft-versus-host responses after intestinal transplantation. Here immunoSEQ multiplex PCR was the method, and the copy in TCRdb shows in-frame clones only, minus some. Here the sample spans nearly 95,000 clones, more than 85% being singletons. No cognate antigen is known for these TCRs. This specimen was unstimulated CD8+ T cells sorted from spleen or lymph node cells, taken before intestinal transplant. All receptors come from a human donor who received an intestinal transplant.

The gene calls are TRBV25-1 and TRBJ1-2; 7 bases map to TRBD1. The CDR3 is 16 residues long. J was trimmed by 6 bases and V by 6 bases; bases with no gene match: 16. Per germline, CDR1 MGHDK and CDR2 SYGVNS. The DNA for the CDR3 is TGTGCCAGCAGCGAAACGGGAGGGGGCCTTTTAGATGGCTACACCTTC. Protein: CASSETGGGLLDGYTF.

The gene calls are TRBV10-2 and TRBJ2-3; tentative D call: TRBD2 (5 bases). This CDR3 is built from 14 residues. Germline assignment: CDR1 WSHSY and CDR2 SAAADI. V gave up 4 bases and J gave up 4 bases, with 12 bases separating them. The CDR3 coding sequence is TGCGCCAGCAGTGCGGACTCCCCCTCAGATACGCAGTATTTT. Encoded protein: CASSADSPSDTQYF.

This clone showed up just once. The chain uses TRBV7-9 and TRBJ1-4, with D hard to call. Trimming took 1 base from V and 13 from J, leaving 7 bases between them. Germline CDR1 and CDR2: SEHNR and FQNEAQ (reference sequence). This CDR3 region has 11 residues. CDR3 sequence reads: CASSLEEGLFF. In nucleotides, the CDR3 is TGTGCCAGCAGCTTAGAGGAGGGACTGTTTTTT.

The CDR3 loop is CASSKQGAAGANVLTF. CDR3 bases: TGTGCCAGCAGCAAACAGGGGGCTGCTGGGGCCAACGTCCTGACTTTC. V gene TRBV5-5 combines with J gene TRBJ2-6; 9 nucleotides match TRBD1. With V trimmed by 4 bases and J by 2 bases, 4 bases remained unmatched. CDR3 length: 16 amino acids. Germline lookup yields CDR1 SGHKS and CDR2 YYEKEE (reference sequence).

As to this clone: The identical CDR3 is also encoded by other nucleotide sequences in the sample. V gene TRBV27 combines with J gene TRBJ2-7, with a possible D match to TRBD2 (6 bases). The CDR3 has 13 residues. The germline V gene encodes CDR1 MNHEY and CDR2 SMNVEV (reference sequence). V lost 6 bases and J lost 2, with 11 bases in between. CDR3 coding DNA: TGTGCCAGCAGCCTCTCGGGGGCCTACGAGCAGTACTTC. Its protein product is CASSLSGAYEQYF.

This chain connects TRBV30 to TRBJ1-2; 8 bases agree with TRBD1. Germline CDR1 and CDR2: GTSNPN and SVGIG (reference sequence). This CDR3 has 11 amino acids. Unmatched junction bases numbered 3, after V lost 0 bases and J lost 12 bases. The CDR3 here is CAWSVQGAHTF. For the CDR3, the DNA is TGTGCCTGGAGTGTGCAGGGGGCTCACACCTTC.

The V gene is TRBV27, the J gene TRBJ2-7; D gene ambiguous. Trimming left V 5 bases short and J 7 bases short, with 18 bases between. Looked up from germline, CDR1 is MNHEY and CDR2 is SMNVEV (reference sequence). The CDR3 has 14 residues. CDR3: CASSPGFMVGEQYF. The CDR3 DNA is TGTGCCAGCAGTCCAGGCTTCATGGTTGGGGAGCAGTACTTC.

V usage is TRBV27 and J usage is TRBJ1-2; 9 bases agree with TRBD1. From germline, CDR1 is MNHEY and CDR2 SMNVEV (reference sequence). The CDR3 loop spans 15 amino acids. J was trimmed by 4 bases and V by 5 bases; bases with no gene match: 8. CDR3 protein: CASSPTGTGTYGYTF. The CDR3 bases are TGTGCCAGCAGTCCCACCGGGACAGGGACCTATGGCTACACCTTC.

CDR3 protein: CASSSPGTSGGWVETQYF. The CDR3, as DNA: TGTGCCAGCAGCTCGCCCGGGACTAGCGGGGGGTGGGTAGAGACCCAGTACTTC. The chain combines TRBV7-2 with TRBJ2-5; TRBD2 matches 15 bases. Unmatched junction bases numbered 10, after V lost 4 bases and J lost 4 bases. This CDR3 contains 18 residues. CDR1 SGHTA and CDR2 FQGNSA come from the germline V gene.

The J gene is TRBJ1-3, the V gene TRBV4-3, with D possibly being TRBD1 (5 bases). This CDR3 region has 16 residues. Germline loops: CDR1 LGHNA, CDR2 YSLEER. Trimming pared 0 bases from V and 2 bases from J, leaving 11 bases between. CDR3 DNA: TGCGCCAGCAGCCAAGATAGTAGGGGTACTGGAAACACCATATATTTT. Translating it yields CASSQDSRGTGNTIYF.

As DNA, the CDR3 is TGTGCCAGCAGTGAACTACGCGGGGGGTCAAATGAGCAGTTCTTC. It specifies CASSELRGGSNEQFF. The rearrangement joins TRBV25-1 to TRBJ2-1; TRBD2 matches 8 bases. Per germline, CDR1 MGHDK and CDR2 SYGVNS. CDR3 length: 15 residues. The V and J ends lost 2 bases and 7 bases, in that order; junction bases with no gene match: 7.

The genes are TRBV7-9 and TRBJ2-3; tentatively, D is TRBD2 (5 bases). Between the trimmed V and J ends, which lost 5 bases and 4 bases, there was a span of 10 bases. The germline V gene has CDR1 SEHNR and CDR2 FQNEAQ (reference sequence). The CDR3 sequence is 13 residues long. The CDR3 spells CASSPDSSDTQYF. The DNA for the CDR3 is TGTGCCAGCAGCCCGGACTCCTCAGATACGCAGTATTTT.

The chain couples TRBV4-3 to TRBJ1-4; D remains unclear. The CDR3 is made up of 16 amino acids. V was cut by 0 bases and J by 6 bases, with 14 bases left in between. Germline V gene lookup returns CDR1 LGHNA and CDR2 YSLEER. The DNA for the CDR3 is TGCGCCAGCAGCCAAGATAGTGGCCGAGGCGATGAAAAACTGTTTTTT. Amino acid sequence: CASSQDSGRGDEKLFF.

The rearrangement joins TRBV9 to TRBJ1-1, with a possible D match to TRBD1 (6 bases). Germline V gene sequence: CDR1 SGDLS, CDR2 YYNGEE. The CDR3 sequence is 14 residues long. The V and J ends lost 3 bases and 1 base respectively, with 10 bases between them. The CDR3 coding sequence is TGTGCCAGCAGCGGAACACAGGGGAACACTGAAGCTTTCTTT. Amino acid sequence: CASSGTQGNTEAFF. Together with reference TRBV9 and TRBJ1-1, the CDR3 gives the full variable domain: DSGVTQTPKHLITATGQRVTLRCSPRSGDLSVYWYQQSLDQGLQFLIQYYNGEERAKGNILERFSAQQFPDLHSELNLSSLELGDSALYFCASSGTQGNTEAFFGQGTRLTVV.

The CDR3 reads CASSRSPGLGTYNEQFF. For the CDR3, the DNA is TGTGCCAGCAGCCGCTCTCCGGGACTGGGGACCTACAATGAGCAGTTCTTC. This chain links TRBV7-2 with TRBJ2-1; D might be TRBD2 (6 bases). CDR3 size: 17 residues. Between the trimmed V and J ends, which lost 5 bases and 2 bases, there was a span of 19 bases. CDR1 and CDR2 from the germline V gene are SGHTA and FQGNSA. The whole variable domain, filled in from reference TRBV7-2 and TRBJ2-1, reads GAGVSQSPSNKVTEKGKDVELRCDPISGHTALYWYRQSLGQGLEFLIYFQGNSAPDKSGLPSDRFSAERTGGSVSTLTIQRTQQEDSAVYLCASSRSPGLGTYNEQFFGPGTRLTVL.